This TCR beta chain was sequenced for a study of cytomegalovirus exposure and HLA in healthy donors. Across the whole study: Falling in the Caucasian-associated ancestry cluster were about 83% of under 450 genotyped donors. Study-level results: The authors excluded some V segments, including TRBV6-2 and TRBV6-3, as indistinguishable. Listed as cytomegalovirus-associated were approximately 160 TCR beta chains. Earlier findings revealed that most TCR beta V segments proved productive either about 90% or about 30% of the time.

V lost 1 base and J lost 0, with 10 bases in between. CDR3 size: 15 residues. Germline V lookup: CDR1 SGHAT, CDR2 FQNNGV. Primers for the PCR totalled 60 Vbeta and 13 Jbeta. The data were produced by immunoSEQ multiplex PCR, yet TCRdb's version contains in-frame clones alone and is incomplete. The sample contains some 160,000 clones, approximately 80% of which appear only once. A word on this clone: Its specificity is unknown.

Sequenced material: PBMCs. This receptor was taken from a woman in her late teens or twenties in good health and CMV-seronegative. The rearrangement uses TRBV11-2 and TRBJ2-7; D unclear. DNA of the CDR3: TGTGCCAGCAGCTTAGGTGGCGGCAGCTCCTACGAGCAGTACTTC. As protein: CASSLGGGSSYEQYF.